This is a list of T cell receptor beta chains from one sample in a study of regulatory T cells in long-lasting Graves disease. TCRdb recomputed calls from the multiplex PCR reads with MiXCR, one row per CDR3 protein. Altogether fewer than 500,000 distinct CDR3 sequences are present, 15% to 20% being singletons, with the ten largest covering 12%. These same data were also listed under a study on T cells in Graves' hyperthyroidism and ophthalmopathy.

The material was peripheral blood mononuclear cells (PBMCs), obtained at new diagnosis, from a patient treated with antithyroid drugs. The receptors were gathered from a man aged 35 to 55 with Graves disease. CDR3s include the opening cysteine and the closing phenylalanine or tryptophan. A D gene is named only where the DNA matches it firmly. Only part of the rows carry a size: once, few, many, or a class if the clone is expanded.

CDR3 DNA,CDR3 protein,clone size,V gene,D gene,J gene
TGCAGTGCTGGCGACAAATACACCGGGGAGCTGTTTTTT,CSAGDKYTGELFF,many,TRBV20-1,-,TRBJ2-2
TGTGCCAGCAGCGTAGGGGCCGGGACAGGGGTTAGGGACACTGAAGCTTTCTTT,CASSVGAGTGVRDTEAFF,many,TRBV7-8,TRBD1,TRBJ1-1
TGTGCCAGCAGCCCGGCCCTCACCGCCCACGAGCAGTACTTC,CASSPALTAHEQYF,-,TRBV12-3/TRBV12-4,-,TRBJ2-7
TGTGCCACCAGCTTCCACAGGACGAGCTCCTACAATGAGCAGTTCTTC,CATSFHRTSSYNEQFF,-,TRBV15,-,TRBJ2-1
TGTGCCAGCAGCTTTTGGGGGGAATATGGCTACACCTTC,CASSFWGEYGYTF,-,TRBV5-6,-,TRBJ1-2
TGTGCCAGCAGCCGTTGCAAAAAGACAGGCTCCTTC,CASSRCKKTGSF,many,TRBV3-1,-,TRBJ1-2
TGTGCCACCGGACGCCTAAGCAATGAGCAGTTCTTC,CATGRLSNEQFF,few,TRBV11-2,-,TRBJ2-1
TGCGCCAGCAGCTTGGCTGGACTAGCGCCTAGTGAGCAGTTCTTC,CASSLAGLAPSEQFF,-,TRBV5-1,TRBD2,TRBJ2-1
TGTGCCTCAGTCGTTAGCGGGAGGCCTACGCAGTATTTT,CASVVSGRPTQYF,many,TRBV30,TRBD2,TRBJ2-3
TGTGCCAGCAACCGAATGACAGGTCGCTCACCCCTCCACTTT,CASNRMTGRSPLHF,few,TRBV27,-,TRBJ1-6
TGTGCCAGCAGTTTATTAGGGGGCGAGCAGTACTTC,CASSLLGGEQYF,many,TRBV28,-,TRBJ2-7
TGTGCCATCAGTGCCCTGACAGGGATCGGGGAGACCCAGTACTTC,CAISALTGIGETQYF,many,TRBV10-3,TRBD1,TRBJ2-5
TGTGCCAGCTCACCCGCAGGGGGGAATCAGCCCCAGCATTTT,CASSPAGGNQPQHF,many,TRBV18,TRBD1,TRBJ1-5
TGCAGTGCTCCCGTTGCTGAAAAACTGTTTTTT,CSAPVAEKLFF,many,TRBV20-1,-,TRBJ1-4
TGCAGTGCTACCCAAGATGGCTCCTACGAGCAGTACTTC,CSATQDGSYEQYF,-,TRBV20-1,-,TRBJ2-7
TGTGCCTGGAGTGCGGGGGGGTTGGAAGCTTTCTTT,CAWSAGGLEAFF,-,TRBV30,-,TRBJ1-1
TGTGCCAGCAGGGTGATCCCGGTGGGCAGGGAGATGGGAGAGACCCAGTACTTC,CASRVIPVGREMGETQYF,many,TRBV28,-,TRBJ2-5
TGTGCCAGCAGTGAGGACAGGGTGGTAAATCAGCCCCAGCATTTT,CASSEDRVVNQPQHF,many,TRBV2,TRBD1,TRBJ1-5
TGTGCCAGCAGTGTTCACACCGTCGTGGGAGGTGAGCAGTTCTTC,CASSVHTVVGGEQFF,many,TRBV28,-,TRBJ2-1
TGCAGTGCTAGAGAAGGGGGGGCCGCCTATGGCTACACCTTC,CSAREGGAAYGYTF,many,TRBV20-1,-,TRBJ1-2
TGCAGTGCTAGAGATCCAGCAGGGCGGGGTGAAAAACTGTTTTTT,CSARDPAGRGEKLFF,-,TRBV20-1,-,TRBJ1-4
TGTGCCAGCTCACCTAAAACAGCCTCCTCACCCCTCCACTTT,CASSPKTASSPLHF,many,TRBV18,-,TRBJ1-6
TGTGCCAGCAGCTCCAGTTTGTACAATGAGCAGTTCTTC,CASSSSLYNEQFF,many,TRBV7-3,-,TRBJ2-1
TGTGCCAGCAGGGCAGACATGAACACTGAAGCTTTCTTT,CASRADMNTEAFF,many,TRBV2,-,TRBJ1-1
TGTGCCAGCAGTGAAGCGCAACAGCTCACTGAAGCTTTCTTT,CASSEAQQLTEAFF,-,TRBV2,-,TRBJ1-1
TGTGCCAGCAGTGAGGGACTAAGGGAAAACACCATATATTTT,CASSEGLRENTIYF,few,TRBV2,-,TRBJ1-3
TGCAGTGCTAGCCCACACAGCCTCTACGAGCAGTACTTC,CSASPHSLYEQYF,many,TRBV20-1,-,TRBJ2-7
TGCAGCGTTGAAGATTGGGTGGGAGGGCCCCACAATGAGCAGTTCTTC,CSVEDWVGGPHNEQFF,-,TRBV29-1,TRBD2,TRBJ2-1
TGTGCCACCAGTGATTTCACTAGCGGGATTAGTACGCAGTATTTT,CATSDFTSGISTQYF,-,TRBV24-1,TRBD2,TRBJ2-3
TGTGCCAGCAGTTCCTGGGGGACTGAAGCTTTCTTT,CASSSWGTEAFF,many,TRBV12-3/TRBV12-4,-,TRBJ1-1
TGTGCCTGGAGTGGAGGAGGGGAAAAACTGTTTTTT,CAWSGGGEKLFF,many,TRBV30,-,TRBJ1-4
TGCAGTGCGCAGCCGGGACCAAGCACAGATACGCAGTATTTT,CSAQPGPSTDTQYF,many,TRBV20-1,-,TRBJ2-3
TGTGCCAGCAGCTTGCTGCTAGCGGGATCCTACGAGCAGTACTTC,CASSLLLAGSYEQYF,many,TRBV5-6,TRBD2,TRBJ2-7
TGTGCCAGCAGCTTAGACCCTACCGGTACGCAGTATTTT,CASSLDPTGTQYF,many,TRBV11-2,-,TRBJ2-3
TGCGCCAGCAGCCAAGTGGCCGGCGGGAATCAGCCCCAGCATTTT,CASSQVAGGNQPQHF,-,TRBV4-1,-,TRBJ1-5
TGTGCCAGCAGTTTTCTCCCGGGGGCTAATAATTCACCCCTCCACTTT,CASSFLPGANNSPLHF,many,TRBV27,-,TRBJ1-6
TGTGCCAGCAGTAAAGTGGCCAGCGGCTACAATGAGCAGTTCTTC,CASSKVASGYNEQFF,many,TRBV6-1,-,TRBJ2-1
TGTGCCAGCAGCCAAGATCCTACGGGGGCGAACACCGGGGAGCTGTTTTTT,CASSQDPTGANTGELFF,few,TRBV3-1,-,TRBJ2-2
TGTGCTAGTGGTTCTCCTAGACTAGCAGCTGACGGGGAGCTGTTTTTT,CASGSPRLAADGELFF,-,TRBV12-5,TRBD2,TRBJ2-2